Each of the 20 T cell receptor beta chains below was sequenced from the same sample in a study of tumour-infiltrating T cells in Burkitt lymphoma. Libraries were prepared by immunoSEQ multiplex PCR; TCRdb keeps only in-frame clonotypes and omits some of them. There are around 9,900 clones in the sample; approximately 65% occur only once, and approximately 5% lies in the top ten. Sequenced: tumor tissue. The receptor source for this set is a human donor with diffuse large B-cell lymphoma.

The CDR3 DNA sequence: TGCGCCAGCAGCCTCTACCAAGCCCCAGGCCTCGGGGCCAACGTCCTGACTTTC. Its protein product is CASSLYQAPGLGANVLTF. V and J are TRBV4-1 and TRBJ2-6; unclear D gene. The CDR3 is 18 amino acids. Looked up from germline, CDR1 is MGHRA and CDR2 is YSYEKL. V was cut by 4 bases and J by 4 bases, with 20 bases left in between.

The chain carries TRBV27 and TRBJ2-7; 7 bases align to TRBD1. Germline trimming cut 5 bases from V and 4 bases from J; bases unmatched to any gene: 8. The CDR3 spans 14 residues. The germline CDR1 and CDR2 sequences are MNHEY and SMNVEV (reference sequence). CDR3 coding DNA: TGTGCCAGCAGTATAAACAGGGGAATGTACGAGCAGTACTTC. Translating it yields CASSINRGMYEQYF.

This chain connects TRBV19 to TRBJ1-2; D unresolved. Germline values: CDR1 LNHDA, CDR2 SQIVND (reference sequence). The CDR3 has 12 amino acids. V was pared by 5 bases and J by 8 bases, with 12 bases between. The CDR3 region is CASSHPTPGYTF. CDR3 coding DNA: TGTGCCAGTAGTCACCCTACGCCGGGCTACACCTTC.

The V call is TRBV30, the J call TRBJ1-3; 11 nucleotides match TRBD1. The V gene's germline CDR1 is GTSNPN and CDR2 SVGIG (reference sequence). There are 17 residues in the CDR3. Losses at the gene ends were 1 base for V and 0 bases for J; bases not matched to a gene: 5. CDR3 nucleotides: TGTGCCTGGAGTGCGGGAGGGACAGGGGGCTCTGGAAACACCATATATTTT. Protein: CAWSAGGTGGSGNTIYF.

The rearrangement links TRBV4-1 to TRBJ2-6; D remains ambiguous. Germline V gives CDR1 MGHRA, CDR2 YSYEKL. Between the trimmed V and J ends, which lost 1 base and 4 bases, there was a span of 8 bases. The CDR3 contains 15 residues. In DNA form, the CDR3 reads TGCGCCAGCAGCCAAGGTAATACCGGGGCCAACGTCCTGACTTTC. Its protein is CASSQGNTGANVLTF.

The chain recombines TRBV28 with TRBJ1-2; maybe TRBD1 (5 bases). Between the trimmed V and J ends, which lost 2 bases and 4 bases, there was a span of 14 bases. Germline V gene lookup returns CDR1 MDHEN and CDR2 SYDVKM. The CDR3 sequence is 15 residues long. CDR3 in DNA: TGTGCCAGCAGTTTAGAGGGGCCTTACTTCTATGGCTACACCTTC. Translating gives CASSLEGPYFYGYTF.

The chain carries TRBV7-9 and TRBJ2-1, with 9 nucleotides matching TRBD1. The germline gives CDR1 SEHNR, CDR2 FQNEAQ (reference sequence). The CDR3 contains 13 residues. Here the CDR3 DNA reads TGTGTCATCCCGACAGGGGGCTACAATGAGCAGTTCTTC. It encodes CVIPTGGYNEQFF.

DNA of the CDR3: TGTGCCAGCAGTCTTGAGACAGACACTGAAGCTTTCTTT. Protein product: CASSLETDTEAFF. The J gene is TRBJ1-1, the V gene TRBV6-4; TRBD1 might be the D (5 bases). The V gene lost 5 bases and the J gene lost 3 bases, with 10 bases spanning the gap. CDR3 length equals 13 residues. The germline CDR1 and CDR2 sequences are MRHNA and SNTAGT.

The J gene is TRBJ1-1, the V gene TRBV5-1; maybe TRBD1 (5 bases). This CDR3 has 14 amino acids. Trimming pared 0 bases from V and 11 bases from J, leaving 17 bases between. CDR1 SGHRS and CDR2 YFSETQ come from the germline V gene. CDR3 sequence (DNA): TGCGCCAGCAGCTTGGAGGTTCGGGACCGCGATGCTTTCTTT. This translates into CASSLEVRDRDAFF. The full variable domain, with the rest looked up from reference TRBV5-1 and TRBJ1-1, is KAGVTQTPRYLIKTRGQQVTLSCSPISGHRSVSWYQQTPGQGLQFLFEYFSETQRNKGNFPGRFSGRQFSNSRSEMNVSTLELGDSALYLCASSLEVRDRDAFFGQGTRLTVV.

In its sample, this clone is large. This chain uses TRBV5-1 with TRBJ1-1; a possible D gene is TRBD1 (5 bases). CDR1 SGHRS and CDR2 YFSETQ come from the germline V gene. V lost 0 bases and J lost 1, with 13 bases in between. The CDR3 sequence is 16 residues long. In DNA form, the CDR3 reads TGCGCCAGCAGCTTGGACCCGGTCACAGGGAACACTGAAGCTTTCTTT. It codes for CASSLDPVTGNTEAFF.

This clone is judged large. The CDR3 sequence is CASSWGTGGYTF. DNA for the CDR3: TGCGCCAGCAGCTGGGGGACAGGTGGCTACACCTTC. This chain joins TRBV5-1 and TRBJ1-2; 8 nucleotides match TRBD1. This CDR3 has 12 amino acids. Per the germline V gene, CDR1 is SGHRS and CDR2 is YFSETQ. J gave up 7 bases and V 3 bases, and 2 bases lay outside the gene matches.

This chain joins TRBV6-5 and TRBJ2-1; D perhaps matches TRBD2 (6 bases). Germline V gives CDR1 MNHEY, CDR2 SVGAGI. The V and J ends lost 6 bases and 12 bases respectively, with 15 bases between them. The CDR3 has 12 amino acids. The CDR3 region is CASSNYQGGQFF. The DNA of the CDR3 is TGTGCCAGCAGCAACTACCAGGGAGGGCAGTTCTTC.

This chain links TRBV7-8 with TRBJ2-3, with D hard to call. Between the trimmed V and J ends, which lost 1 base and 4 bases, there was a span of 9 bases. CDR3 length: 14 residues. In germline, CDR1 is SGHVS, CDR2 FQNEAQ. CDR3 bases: TGTGCCAGCAGCTTAGAAATGAGAGCAGATACGCAGTATTTT. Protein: CASSLEMRADTQYF.

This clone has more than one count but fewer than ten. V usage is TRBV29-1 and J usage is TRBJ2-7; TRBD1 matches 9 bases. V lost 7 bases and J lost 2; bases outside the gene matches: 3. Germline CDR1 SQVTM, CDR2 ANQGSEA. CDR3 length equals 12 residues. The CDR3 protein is CSAGTGTYEQYF. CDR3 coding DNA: TGCAGCGCCGGGACAGGGACCTACGAGCAGTACTTC.

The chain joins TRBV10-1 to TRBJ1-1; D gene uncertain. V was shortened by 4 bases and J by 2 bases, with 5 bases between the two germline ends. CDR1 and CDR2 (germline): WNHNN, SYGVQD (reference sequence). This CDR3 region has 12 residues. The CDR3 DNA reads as TGCGCCAGCAGTGGGATAAACACTGAAGCTTTCTTT. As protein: CASSGINTEAFF.

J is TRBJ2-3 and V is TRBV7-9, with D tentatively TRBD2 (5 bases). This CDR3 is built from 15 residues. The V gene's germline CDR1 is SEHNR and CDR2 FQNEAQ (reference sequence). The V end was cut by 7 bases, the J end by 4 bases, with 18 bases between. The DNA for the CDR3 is TGTGCCAGCACCCTCCGGGCTAGCTCCCCAGATACGCAGTATTTT. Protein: CASTLRASSPDTQYF.

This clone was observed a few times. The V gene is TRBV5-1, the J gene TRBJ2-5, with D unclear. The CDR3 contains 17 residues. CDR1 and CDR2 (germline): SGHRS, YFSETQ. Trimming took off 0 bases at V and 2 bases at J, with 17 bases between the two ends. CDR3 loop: CASSLAIAGGPQETQYF. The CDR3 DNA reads TGCGCCAGCAGCTTGGCCATAGCAGGTGGGCCGCAAGAGACCCAGTACTTC.

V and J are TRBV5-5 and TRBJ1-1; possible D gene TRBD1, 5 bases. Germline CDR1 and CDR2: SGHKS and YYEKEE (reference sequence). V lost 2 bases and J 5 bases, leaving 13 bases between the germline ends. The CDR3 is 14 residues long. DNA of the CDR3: TGTGCCAGCAGCTTTGGGGTGGGGGGGACTGAAGCTTTCTTT. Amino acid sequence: CASSFGVGGTEAFF.

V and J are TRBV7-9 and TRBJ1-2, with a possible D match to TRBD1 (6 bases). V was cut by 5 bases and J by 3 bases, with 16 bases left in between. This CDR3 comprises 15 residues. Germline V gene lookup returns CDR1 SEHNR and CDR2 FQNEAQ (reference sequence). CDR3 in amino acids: CASSARAGADYGYTF. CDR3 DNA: TGTGCCAGCAGCGCCAGGGCAGGGGCGGACTATGGCTACACCTTC.

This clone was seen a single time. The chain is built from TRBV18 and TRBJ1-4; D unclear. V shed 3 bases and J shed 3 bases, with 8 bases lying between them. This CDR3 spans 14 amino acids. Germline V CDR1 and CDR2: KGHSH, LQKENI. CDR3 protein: CASSPRQSNEKLFF. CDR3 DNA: TGTGCCAGCTCACCTAGGCAGTCTAATGAAAAACTGTTTTTT.